These 10 T cell receptor beta chains came from one sample sequenced in a study of blood T cell repertoires in COVID-19. Clones were read by immunoSEQ multiplex PCR, and TCRdb kept only the in-frame ones, dropping some. The profile shows 240,000 or so clones, about 87% of them singletons. The sequenced sample consisted of PBMCs or T cells enriched from blood (not recorded which). The receptors were sampled from a man aged 50-60 years who had been exposed to COVID-19.

Comments on this clone: Other DNA sequences in this specimen translate into the identical CDR3. This rearrangement joins TRBV3-1 (or the pseudogene TRBV3-2) to TRBJ1-1, with D possibly being TRBD1 (5 bases). CDR1 and CDR2 (germline): LGHDT, YNNKEL (reference sequence). This CDR3 contains 14 residues. V shed 1 base and J shed 2 bases, with 8 bases lying between them. CDR3: CASSQAGENTEAFF. Here the CDR3 DNA reads TGTGCCAGCAGCCAAGCGGGGGAAAACACTGAAGCTTTCTTT.

This chain links TRBV12-3 or TRBV12-4 with TRBJ1-6, with D unclear. The CDR3 spans 13 residues. Trimming pared 4 bases from V and 14 bases from J, leaving 15 bases between. The CDR3 protein is CASSSPPGRSLHF. CDR3 sequence (DNA): TGTGCCAGCAGTTCACCCCCGGGTCGTTCCCTCCACTTT.

The rearrangement joins TRBV5-4 to TRBJ2-5; 12 bases map to TRBD2. Germline values: CDR1 SGHNT, CDR2 YYREEE (reference sequence). This CDR3 is 15 amino acids long. J was trimmed by 4 bases and V by 4 bases; bases with no gene match: 5. CDR3 nucleotides: TGTGCCAGCAGCATGCCACTAGCGGGAGGAGAGACCCAGTACTTC. Its translation: CASSMPLAGGETQYF.

This chain uses TRBV2 with TRBJ2-7; D is possibly TRBD1 (5 bases). Per germline, CDR1 SNHLY and CDR2 FYNNEI. The CDR3 consists of 12 residues. The V end lost 10 bases, the J end lost 3 bases, and 13 bases lay between the germline ends. In DNA form, the CDR3 reads TGTGCCAATTTAGGGGTCGGCTACGAGCAGTACTTC. Translating gives CANLGVGYEQYF.

A few counts support this clone. V and J are TRBV6-1 and TRBJ2-1, with TRBD1 as a possible D gene (6 bases). The CDR3 runs to 17 residues. Trimming removed 3 bases at V and 0 bases at J, with 15 bases between. Germline V gene data show CDR1 as MNHNS and CDR2 as SASEGT. CDR3 nucleotide sequence: TGTGCCAGCAGTGATTCGGGACACCCGAGCTCCTACAATGAGCAGTTCTTC. This sequence encodes CASSDSGHPSSYNEQFF.

The gene calls are TRBV27 and TRBJ2-1; D is undetermined. The V gene lost 3 bases and the J gene lost 0 bases, with 9 bases spanning the gap. There are 15 residues in the CDR3. The germline V gene has CDR1 MNHEY and CDR2 SMNVEV (reference sequence). CDR3: CASSFGTVSYNEQFF. In DNA, the CDR3 is TGTGCCAGCAGTTTCGGAACAGTCTCCTACAATGAGCAGTTCTTC.

The chain employs TRBV7-9 and TRBJ1-1; D gene uncertain. Trimming left V 6 bases short and J 3 bases short, with 17 bases between. This CDR3 is built from 15 residues. Per germline, CDR1 SEHNR and CDR2 FQNEAQ (reference sequence). The CDR3 DNA follows: TGTGCCAGCAGACCAGACGAGGGCTCATACACTGAAGCTTTCTTT. Amino acid sequence: CASRPDEGSYTEAFF. Together with reference TRBV7-9 and TRBJ1-1, the CDR3 gives the full variable domain: DTGVSQNPRHKITKRGQNVTFRCDPISEHNRLYWYRQTLGQGPEFLTYFQNEAQLEKSRLLSDRFSAERPKGSFSTLEIQRTEQGDSAMYLCASRPDEGSYTEAFFGQGTRLTVV.

The chain is built from TRBV10-3 and TRBJ2-1; TRBD2 aligns across 8 bases. CDR1 is ENHRY and CDR2 is SYGVKD in the germline V gene. V lost 8 bases and J lost 9; bases outside the gene matches: 6. The CDR3 is 12 amino acids. The CDR3 DNA reads TGTGCCATCCGGGAGGGTTGGGGTGAGCAGTTCTTC. Translated, it gives CAIREGWGEQFF.

This clone was counted only a few times. This sequence joins TRBV11-2 and TRBJ2-7; no definite D call. Between the trimmed V and J ends, which lost 0 bases and 4 bases, there was a span of 13 bases. CDR1 is SGHAT, CDR2 FQNNGV, per germline. The CDR3 length is 15 residues. The CDR3: CASSLELGRSYEQYV. The CDR3 bases are TGTGCCAGCAGCTTAGAGCTCGGTCGTTCATACGAGCAGTACGTC.

This clone was detected only once. The chain uses TRBV27 and TRBJ2-1; 11 bases align to TRBD2. The V segment lost 5 bases and the J segment 2 bases; nucleotides outside the gene matches: 8. The CDR3 is 17 residues long. Germline CDR1 is MNHEY and CDR2 is SMNVEV (reference sequence). CDR3 protein: CASSRLAGGNTYNEQFF. CDR3 coding DNA: TGTGCCAGCAGTCGTCTAGCGGGAGGCAACACCTACAATGAGCAGTTCTTC.